Listed here are 10 T cell receptor beta chains from one sample, sequenced in a study of vaccination effects on CD4 cells after COVID-19. Libraries were prepared by immunoSEQ multiplex PCR; TCRdb keeps only in-frame clonotypes and omits some of them. The sample consists of 60,000 to 65,000 clones, about 79% of them appearing once. ViraFEST used viral peptide pools to expand antigen-specific CD4+ T cells before sequencing. Isolating CD4+ T cells followed less than 12 days of culture. Having tested negative for nucleocapsid antibodies, the vaccine recipients showed no prior SARS-CoV-2 infection. The antigens these receptors bind are not known. This sample comprised CD4+ T cells from PBMCs cultured with HCoV-OC43 spike peptides, obtained before COVID-19 vaccination. Subset indicated: HCoV-OC43 spike overlapping peptide pool stimulation. These TCRs come from a human donor who received a COVID-19 vaccine.

The chain has TRBV2 and TRBJ2-5; the match to TRBD2 covers 14 bases. There are 16 residues in the CDR3. CDR1 and CDR2 (germline): SNHLY, FYNNEI. V shed 7 bases and J 4 bases; nucleotides not matched to a gene: 8. The CDR3: CASKTSGGAGLETQYF. In DNA form, the CDR3 reads TGTGCCAGCAAGACTAGCGGGGGGGCCGGACTAGAGACCCAGTACTTC.

The chain employs TRBV6-6 and TRBJ2-2; the D gene is possibly TRBD1 (6 bases). The germline CDR1 and CDR2 sequences are MNHNY and SVGAGI (reference sequence). V shed 5 bases and J shed 5 bases, with 9 bases lying between them. This CDR3 contains 13 residues. The CDR3 sequence: CASSKQGTGELFF. In nucleotides, the CDR3 is TGTGCCAGCAGTAAACAGGGTACCGGGGAGCTGTTTTTT.

For the CDR3, the DNA is TGCGCCAGCAGCTTGATCACTGACACCGGGGAGCTGTTTTTT. Its translation: CASSLITDTGELFF. The rearrangement joins TRBV5-1 to TRBJ2-2, with unresolved D. From germline, CDR1 is SGHRS and CDR2 YFSETQ. V dropped 1 base and J dropped 3 bases, with 7 bases sitting between them. CDR3 length equals 14 residues.

This chain connects TRBV5-1 to TRBJ2-5; either TRBD1 or TRBD2 may supply D (5 bases each). Germline values: CDR1 SGHRS, CDR2 YFSETQ. The CDR3 totals 17 residues. Deletions cut 5 bases from V and 4 bases from J, with 24 bases between. CDR3 loop: CASRKTTPGPKVETQYF. In DNA, the CDR3 is TGCGCCAGCAGGAAGACGACGCCGGGGCCGAAGGTAGAGACCCAGTACTTC.

This clone has a handful of counts. The rearrangement uses TRBV2 and TRBJ2-6; D possibly corresponds to TRBD1 (6 bases). The V gene lost 6 bases and the J gene lost 1 base, with 7 bases spanning the gap. Germline values: CDR1 SNHLY, CDR2 FYNNEI. The CDR3 totals 14 residues. CDR3 amino acids: CASRQGSGANVLTF. The DNA of the CDR3 is TGTGCCAGCAGACAGGGATCTGGGGCCAACGTCCTGACTTTC.

In this sample, this clone turned up a few times. The chain has TRBV7-3 and TRBJ1-1; D not certain. V lost 1 base and J lost 4, with 10 bases in between. CDR3 length: 14 residues. Germline CDR1 is SGHTA and CDR2 is FQGTGA. The chain's CDR3 is CASSLKGLGTEAFF. Written as DNA, the CDR3 is TGTGCCAGCAGCTTAAAAGGTTTGGGCACTGAAGCTTTCTTT.

The V and J genes are TRBV24-1 and TRBJ2-1, with 7 bases fitting TRBD1. There are 15 residues in the CDR3. V lost 4 bases, J lost 2 bases, and 4 bases stayed unmatched. Germline CDR1 is KGHDR and CDR2 is SFDVKD. The CDR3 protein is CATSDAGQAYNEQFF. DNA of the CDR3: TGTGCCACCAGTGACGCAGGACAGGCCTACAATGAGCAGTTCTTC.

In its sample, this clone was seen a few times. This rearrangement joins TRBV3-1 (or the pseudogene TRBV3-2) to TRBJ1-1, with 7 bases identical to TRBD1. Germline CDR1 reads LGHDT; CDR2 reads YNNKEL (reference sequence). Unmatched junction bases numbered 7, after V lost 1 base and J lost 5 bases. The CDR3 length is 15 residues. The CDR3 nucleotides are TGTGCCAGCAGCCAAGGGCAGGGGGGTGCGACTGAAGCTTTCTTT. Its protein is CASSQGQGGATEAFF.

V and J are TRBV4-1 and TRBJ1-6; possibly TRBD1 for D (6 bases). The V end was cut by 0 bases, the J end by 1 base, with 10 bases between. Germline lookup yields CDR1 MGHRA and CDR2 YSYEKL. The CDR3 has 17 amino acids. CDR3 sequence: CASSQDSQGSYNSPLHF. For the CDR3, the DNA is TGCGCCAGCAGCCAAGACAGCCAGGGGTCCTATAATTCACCCCTCCACTTT.

The chain combines TRBV5-6 with TRBJ2-7; no clear D gene. Trimming took off 4 bases at V and 3 bases at J, with 14 bases between the two ends. The CDR3 is made up of 14 amino acids. The V gene's germline CDR1 is SGHDT and CDR2 YYEEEE. CDR3 bases: TGTGCCAGCAGCCTTTACTGGAGTTTCTACGAGCAGTACGTC. Amino acid sequence: CASSLYWSFYEQYV.